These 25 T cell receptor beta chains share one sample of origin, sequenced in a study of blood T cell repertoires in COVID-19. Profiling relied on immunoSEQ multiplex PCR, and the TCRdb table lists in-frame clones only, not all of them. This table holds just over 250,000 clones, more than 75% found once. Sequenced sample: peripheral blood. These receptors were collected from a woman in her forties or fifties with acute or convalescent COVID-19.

The CDR3 coding sequence is TGTGCCAGCAGTCAGACCCGACACTCCTACGAGCAGTACTTC. Its protein product is CASSQTRHSYEQYF. The rearrangement joins TRBV27 to TRBJ2-7; D gene uncertain. This CDR3 region has 14 residues. The germline CDR1 and CDR2 sequences are MNHEY and SMNVEV (reference sequence). The germline V and J ends were trimmed by 5 bases and 0 bases, with 11 bases remaining between them.

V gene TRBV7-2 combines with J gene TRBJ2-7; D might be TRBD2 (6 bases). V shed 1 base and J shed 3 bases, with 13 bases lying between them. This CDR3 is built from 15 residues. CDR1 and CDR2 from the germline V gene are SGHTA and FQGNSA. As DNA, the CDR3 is TGTGCCAGCAGCTTAGTCGAGGGTAGCGGCTACGAGCAGTACTTC. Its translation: CASSLVEGSGYEQYF.

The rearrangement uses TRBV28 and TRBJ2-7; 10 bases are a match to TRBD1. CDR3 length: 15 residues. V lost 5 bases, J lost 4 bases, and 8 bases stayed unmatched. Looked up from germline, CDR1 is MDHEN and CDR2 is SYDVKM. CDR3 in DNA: TGTGCCAGCAGTCACCCCCCGGGACAGGGGTACGAGCAGTACTTC. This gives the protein CASSHPPGQGYEQYF.

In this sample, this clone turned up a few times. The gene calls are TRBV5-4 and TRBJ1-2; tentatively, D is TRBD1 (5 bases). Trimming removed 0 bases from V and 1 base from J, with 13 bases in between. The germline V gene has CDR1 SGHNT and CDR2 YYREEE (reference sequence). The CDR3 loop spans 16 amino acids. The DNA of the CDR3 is TGTGCCAGCAGCTTGGCCAGACAGAGACTTAACTATGGCTACACCTTC. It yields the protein CASSLARQRLNYGYTF.

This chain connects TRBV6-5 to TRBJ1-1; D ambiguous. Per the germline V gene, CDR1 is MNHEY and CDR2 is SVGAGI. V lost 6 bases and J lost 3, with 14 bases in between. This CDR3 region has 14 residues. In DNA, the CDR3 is TGTGCCAGCAGGGAGGAGAAGAGTTACACTGAAGCTTTCTTT. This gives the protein CASREEKSYTEAFF.

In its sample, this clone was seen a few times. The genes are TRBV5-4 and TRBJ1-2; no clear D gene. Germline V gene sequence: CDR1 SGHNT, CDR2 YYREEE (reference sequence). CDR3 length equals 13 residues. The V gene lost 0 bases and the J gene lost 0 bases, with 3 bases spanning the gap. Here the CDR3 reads CASSLVSNYGYTF. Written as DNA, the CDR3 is TGTGCCAGCAGCTTGGTCTCTAACTATGGCTACACCTTC.

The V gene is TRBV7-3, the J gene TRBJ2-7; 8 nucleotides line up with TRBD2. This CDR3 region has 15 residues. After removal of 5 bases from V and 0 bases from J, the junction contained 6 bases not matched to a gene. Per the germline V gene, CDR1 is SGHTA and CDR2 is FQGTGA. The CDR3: CASSKSGGSSYEQYF. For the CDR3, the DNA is TGTGCCAGCAGCAAAAGCGGGGGATCCTCCTACGAGCAGTACTTC.

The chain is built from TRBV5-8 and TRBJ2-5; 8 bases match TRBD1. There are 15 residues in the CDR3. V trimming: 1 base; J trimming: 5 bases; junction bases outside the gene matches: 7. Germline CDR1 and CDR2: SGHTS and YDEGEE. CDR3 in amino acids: CASSLTRTGRETQYF. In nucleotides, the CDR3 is TGTGCCAGCAGCTTGACAAGGACAGGGCGGGAGACCCAGTACTTC. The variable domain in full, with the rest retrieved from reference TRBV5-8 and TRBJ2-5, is EAGVTQSPTHLIKTRGQQATLRCSPISGHTSVYWYQQALGLGLQFLLWYDEGEERNRGNFPPRFSGRQFPNYSSELNVNALELEDSALYLCASSLTRTGRETQYFGPGTRLLVL.

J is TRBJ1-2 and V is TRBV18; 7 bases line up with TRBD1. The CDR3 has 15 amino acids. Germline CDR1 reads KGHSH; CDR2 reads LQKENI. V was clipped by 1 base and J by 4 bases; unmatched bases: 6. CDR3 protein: CASSPLEGALYGYTF. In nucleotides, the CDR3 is TGTGCCAGCTCACCACTGGAGGGGGCCCTCTATGGCTACACCTTC.

CDR3 amino acids: CAISVQNLYEQYF. The CDR3 bases are TGTGCCATCAGTGTACAGAACCTCTACGAGCAGTACTTC. V gene TRBV10-3 combines with J gene TRBJ2-7; D is undetermined. The V end was cut by 4 bases, the J end by 3 bases, with 10 bases between. Germline V gene lookup returns CDR1 ENHRY and CDR2 SYGVKD. This CDR3 is 13 amino acids long.

CDR3 DNA: TGCAGCGGGGGGACAGGCATGAACACTGAAGCTTTCTTT. This gives the protein CSGGTGMNTEAFF. The chain employs TRBV29-1 and TRBJ1-1, with 8 positions matching TRBD1. V lost 7 bases, J lost 0 bases, and 4 bases stayed unmatched. CDR1 is SQVTM and CDR2 is ANQGSEA in the germline V gene. There are 13 residues in the CDR3.

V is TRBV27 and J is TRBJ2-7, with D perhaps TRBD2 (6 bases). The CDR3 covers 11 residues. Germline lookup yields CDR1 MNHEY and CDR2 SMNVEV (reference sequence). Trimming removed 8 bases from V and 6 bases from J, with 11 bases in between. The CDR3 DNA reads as TGTGCCAGCGCTCGGGACTCCGAGCAGTACTTC. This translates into CASARDSEQYF.

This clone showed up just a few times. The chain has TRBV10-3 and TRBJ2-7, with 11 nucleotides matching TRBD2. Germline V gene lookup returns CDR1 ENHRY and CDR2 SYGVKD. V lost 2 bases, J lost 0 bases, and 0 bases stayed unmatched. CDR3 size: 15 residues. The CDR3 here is CAISEGLAGSYEQYF. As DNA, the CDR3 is TGTGCCATCAGTGAGGGACTAGCGGGCTCCTACGAGCAGTACTTC.

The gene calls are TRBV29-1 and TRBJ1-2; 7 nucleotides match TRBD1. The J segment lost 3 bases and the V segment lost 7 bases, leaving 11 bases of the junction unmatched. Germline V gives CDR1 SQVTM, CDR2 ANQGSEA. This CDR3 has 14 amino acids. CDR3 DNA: TGCAGCGCCTACTCGACAGGGATCGACTATGGCTACACCTTC. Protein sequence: CSAYSTGIDYGYTF.

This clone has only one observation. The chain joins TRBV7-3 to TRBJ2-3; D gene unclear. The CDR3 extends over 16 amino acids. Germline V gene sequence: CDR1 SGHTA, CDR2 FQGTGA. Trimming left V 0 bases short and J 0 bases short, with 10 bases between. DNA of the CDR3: TGTGCCAGCAGCTTAACGAGAGTTACTAGCACAGATACGCAGTATTTT. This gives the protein CASSLTRVTSTDTQYF.

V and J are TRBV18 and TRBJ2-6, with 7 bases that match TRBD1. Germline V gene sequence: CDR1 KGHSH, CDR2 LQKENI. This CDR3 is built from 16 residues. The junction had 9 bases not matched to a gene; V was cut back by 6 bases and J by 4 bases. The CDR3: CASSLGQARGANVLTF. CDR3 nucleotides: TGTGCCAGCTCCCTCGGACAGGCTAGAGGGGCCAACGTCCTGACTTTC.

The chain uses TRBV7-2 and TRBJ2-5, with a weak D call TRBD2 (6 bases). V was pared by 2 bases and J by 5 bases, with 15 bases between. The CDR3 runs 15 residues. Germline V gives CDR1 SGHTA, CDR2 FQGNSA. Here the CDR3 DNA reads TGTGCCAGCAGCTTAATGCTCGGAGGGCGGGAGACCCAGTACTTC. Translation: CASSLMLGGRETQYF.

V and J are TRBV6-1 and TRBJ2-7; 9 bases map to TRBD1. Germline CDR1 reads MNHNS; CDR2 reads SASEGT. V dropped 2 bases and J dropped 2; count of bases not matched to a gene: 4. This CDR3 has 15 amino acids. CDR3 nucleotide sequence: TGTGCCAGCAGTGAAAGACAGGGGGGGCCCTACGAGCAGTACTTC. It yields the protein CASSERQGGPYEQYF.

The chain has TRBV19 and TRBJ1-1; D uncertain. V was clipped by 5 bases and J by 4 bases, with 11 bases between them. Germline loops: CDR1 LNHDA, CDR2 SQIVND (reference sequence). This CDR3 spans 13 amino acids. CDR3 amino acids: CASSAGRGTEAFF. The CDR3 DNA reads TGTGCCAGTAGTGCCGGCCGGGGCACTGAAGCTTTCTTT.

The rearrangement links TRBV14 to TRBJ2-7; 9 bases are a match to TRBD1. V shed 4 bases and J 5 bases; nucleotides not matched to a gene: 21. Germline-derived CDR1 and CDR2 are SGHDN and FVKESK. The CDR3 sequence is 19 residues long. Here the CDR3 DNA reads TGTGCCAGCAGCCCGAGGGGGACGGGACAGGGTCTCTTCGGCCACGAGCAGTACTTC. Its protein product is CASSPRGTGQGLFGHEQYF.

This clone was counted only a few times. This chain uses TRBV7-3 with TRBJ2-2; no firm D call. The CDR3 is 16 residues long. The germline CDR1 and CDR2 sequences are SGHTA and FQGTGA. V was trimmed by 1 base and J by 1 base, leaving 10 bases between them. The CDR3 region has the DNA TGTGCCAGCAGCTTAAGGCGGCGCGAGAACACCGGGGAGCTGTTTTTT. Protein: CASSLRRRENTGELFF.

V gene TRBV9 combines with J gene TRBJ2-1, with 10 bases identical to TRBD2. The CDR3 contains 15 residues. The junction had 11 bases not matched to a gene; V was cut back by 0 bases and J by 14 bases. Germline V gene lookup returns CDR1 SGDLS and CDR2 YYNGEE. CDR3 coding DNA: TGTGCCAGCAGCGTAGACGGACTAGCGGTCTCGGGGAAGTTCTTC. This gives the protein CASSVDGLAVSGKFF.

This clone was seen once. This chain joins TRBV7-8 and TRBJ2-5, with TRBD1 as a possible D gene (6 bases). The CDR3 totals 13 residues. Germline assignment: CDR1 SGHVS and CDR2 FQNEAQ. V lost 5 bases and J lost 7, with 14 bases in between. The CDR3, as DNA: TGTGCCAGCAGCGTTACAGGGAAGGGGACCCAGTACTTC. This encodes CASSVTGKGTQYF.

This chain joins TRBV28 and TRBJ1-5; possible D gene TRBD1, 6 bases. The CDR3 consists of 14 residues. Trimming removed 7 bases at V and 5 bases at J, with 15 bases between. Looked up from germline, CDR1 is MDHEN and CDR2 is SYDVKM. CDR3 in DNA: TGTGCCAGCACCCTACAGGGATGGGATCAGCCCCAGCATTTT. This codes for CASTLQGWDQPQHF.

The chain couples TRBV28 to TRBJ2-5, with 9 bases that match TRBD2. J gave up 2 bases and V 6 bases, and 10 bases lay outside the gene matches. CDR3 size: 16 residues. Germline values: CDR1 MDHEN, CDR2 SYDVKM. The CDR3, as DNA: TGTGCCAGCAGGGCGGGAGGGGGCAATTCTCAAGAGACCCAGTACTTC. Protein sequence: CASRAGGGNSQETQYF.